These T cell receptor beta chains were read from a single sample in a study of control samples from healthy donors and cancer patients. The data were produced by immunoSEQ multiplex PCR, yet TCRdb's version contains in-frame clones alone and is incomplete. The table has 35,000 to 55,000 clones, 80% to 95% seen once; the top ten hold 20% to 25%. Sequencing was carried out using PBMCs. The receptors derive from a woman aged 40 to 55 with head and neck cancer. Both conserved end residues are part of each CDR3. D genes are given only for firm matches. Only part of the rows carry a size: once, few, many, or a class if the clone is expanded.

d_gene	abundance	v_gene	j_gene	CDR3nt	CDR3aa
NA	NA	TRBV27	TRBJ1-1	TGTGCCAGCAGTGCAGGGACTTGGGGAGATGGGGAAGCTTTCTTT	CASSAGTWGDGEAFF
NA	NA	TRBV12-1	TRBJ2-1	TGTGCCAGCAGCCTAACTCAAGGGGCCGGGAGAACAGACAATGAGCAGTTCTTC	CASSLTQGAGRTDNEQFF
TRBD1	NA	TRBV19	TRBJ2-7	TGTGCCAGTAGTGCCCCAGGGGGCTCCTACGAGCAGTACTTC	CASSAPGGSYEQYF
NA	NA	TRBV4-1	TRBJ1-2	TGCGCCAGCAGCCAAGAGCAGGGGAGGAGAGTCAACTATGGCTACACCTTC	CASSQEQGRRVNYGYTF
NA	few	TRBV7-2	TRBJ2-7	TGTGCCAGCAGCTTAGTTGGGACTTCTTCCAGCTCCTACGAGCAGTACTTC	CASSLVGTSSSSYEQYF
NA	NA	TRBV4-1	TRBJ1-6	TGCGCCAGCAGCCAAGAGGGTTGGGATAATTCACCCCTCCACTTT	CASSQEGWDNSPLHF
TRBD1	NA	TRBV5-1	TRBJ1-1	TGCGCCAGCAGGACAGGGGAGTTTGACACTGAAGCTTTCTTT	CASRTGEFDTEAFF
TRBD2	NA	TRBV5-1	TRBJ2-1	TGCGCCAGCAGTCTGGCCCCTAGCGGGGGGGATCCGTTCTTC	CASSLAPSGGDPFF
TRBD2	NA	TRBV27	TRBJ2-5	TGTGCCAGCAGTCCACCCCGCCCCCCTCTAGCGGGGGGGAAAGAGACCCAGTACTTC	CASSPPRPPLAGGKETQYF
TRBD1	NA	TRBV19	TRBJ2-1	TGTGCCAGTGGGGGACAGGGAAATGAGCAGTTCTTC	CASGGQGNEQFF
TRBD1	NA	TRBV13	TRBJ2-5	TGTGCCAGCAGCCCGAGGGACAGCGAGACCCAGTACTTC	CASSPRDSETQYF
TRBD1	NA	TRBV30	TRBJ1-1	TGTGCCTGGAGTTCTCTCAGGGGGTCCACTGAAGCTTTCTTT	CAWSSLRGSTEAFF
TRBD1	NA	TRBV5-4	TRBJ1-4	TGTGCCAGCAGCTTCCGACAGGGGGCAGCAACTAATGAAAAACTGTTTTTT	CASSFRQGAATNEKLFF
NA	NA	TRBV28	TRBJ1-3	TGTGCCAGCAGCCGACGGATTACCTCTGGAAACACCATATATTTT	CASSRRITSGNTIYF
NA	NA	TRBV4-2	TRBJ2-7	TGTGCCAGCAGCTTCCCCCTAGAGCAGTACTTC	CASSFPLEQYF
TRBD2	NA	TRBV4-1	TRBJ2-7	TGCGCCAGCAGCCATCCTACCTCCCGGGCGGGAGAAAGTCACGAGCAGTACTTC	CASSHPTSRAGESHEQYF
TRBD1	NA	TRBV19	TRBJ1-2	TGTGCCAGTAGTCTCGGGGGACAGACCCCTTCGGCCTTC	CASSLGGQTPSAF
TRBD1	NA	TRBV28	TRBJ1-1	TGTGCCAGCAGGGGGGACAGGACGAGCTTGAACACTGAAGCTTTCTTT	CASRGDRTSLNTEAFF
NA	NA	TRBV5-1	TRBJ1-5	TGCGCCAGCAGCTTGTCGGGGACGGTTAATCAGCCCCAGCATTTT	CASSLSGTVNQPQHF
NA	NA	TRBV27	TRBJ1-2	TGTGCCAGCAGCGAATTAGGTGCCTATGGCTACACCTTC	CASSELGAYGYTF
NA	NA	TRBV11-2	TRBJ2-2	TGTGCCAGCAGCTTAGATTACAGAACCGGGGAGCTGTTTTTT	CASSLDYRTGELFF
TRBD1	NA	TRBV4-1	TRBJ1-5	TGCGCCAGCAGCTCCCTGCCCGGGACAGATAGCAATCAGCCCCAGCATTTT	CASSSLPGTDSNQPQHF